This T cell receptor (beta chain) was identified during a study of shared T cell receptors in the human thymus. There are 16 residues in the CDR3. The V gene's germline CDR1 is SGHRS and CDR2 YFSETQ. V gave up 2 bases and J gave up 5 bases; unmatched junction bases: 8. Sequencing was performed with immunoSEQ multiplex PCR; in TCRdb, only in-frame clones are kept and a portion is missing. The sample holds approximately 760,000 clones, 70% to 90% seen once. This sample also belongs to another study, concerning human thymus T cells. That publication notes: What appeared biased in thymic and blood repertoires was the usage of V and J genes.

Source material: thymocytes. The clonotype comes from a girl less than two years old with a congenital heart defect. The chain joins TRBV5-1 to TRBJ2-3, with TRBD2 identical over 10 bases. The DNA of the CDR3 is TGCGCCAGCAGCTTTTACAGCGGGGGGGCTGGAGATACGCAGTATTTT. Its translation is CASSFYSGGAGDTQYF.